Below, one T cell receptor (beta chain) is given with its context. These data originate in a study of PD-L1 blockade in urothelial cancer. Background on the study: Earlier, patients had received 0 to 3 chemotherapy regimens.

A total of 1 to 8 samples per patient were collected pretreatment and on-treatment. V shed 3 bases and J shed 3 bases, with 14 bases lying between them. The V gene's germline CDR1 is SNHLY and CDR2 FYNNEI. The CDR3 totals 15 residues. Profiling relied on immunoSEQ multiplex PCR, and the TCRdb table lists in-frame clones only, not all of them. Of about 24,000 clones listed, around 85% are singletons. The TCR was taken from a man between 50 and 59 years old with urothelial cancer. Here the sequenced sample was PBMCs, taken around atezolizumab (anti-PD-L1) treatment. The J gene is TRBJ1-1, the V gene TRBV2; D uncertain. The CDR3 DNA sequence: TGTGCCAGCAGTGAGCGGAGGGTAGGTTACACTGAAGCTTTCTTT. Amino acid sequence: CASSERRVGYTEAFF. Filled out from reference TRBV2 and TRBJ1-1, the complete variable domain reads EPEVTQTPSHQVTQMGQEVILRCVPISNHLYFYWYRQILGQKVEFLVSFYNNEISEKSEIFDDQFSVERPDGSNFTLKIRSTKLEDSAMYFCASSERRVGYTEAFFGQGTRLTVV.